Presented here are 7 T cell receptor beta chains from one specimen sequenced in a study of post-analysis software for immune sequencing data. Findings and caveats of the study: The study found TRBV5-6, TRBV5-1 and TRBV20-1 among a few TRBV segments more frequent in patients than controls.

Their antigens remain unidentified. Built from TCR beta cDNA, the libraries had unique molecular identifiers in them. TCRdb ran MiXCR on the PCR reads and lists one entry per CDR3 protein. The sample carries roughly 400,000 distinct CDR3 sequences, 30% to 45% recorded once. Sequencing used blood. These receptor sequences come from a girl aged 2 to 10 with multiple sclerosis.

There are a few counts of this clonotype. The chain combines TRBV7-9 with TRBJ2-1; the D is unclear. Trimming cost V 5 bases and J 10 bases, with 12 bases left between them. Germline V CDR1 and CDR2: SEHNR, FQNEAQ (reference sequence). The CDR3 runs 12 residues. This CDR3 reads CASSPGSVEQFF. The CDR3 DNA is TGTGCCAGCAGCCCGGGTTCAGTCGAGCAGTTCTTC.

The J gene is TRBJ2-2, the V gene TRBV5-1; no clear D gene. CDR1 and CDR2 (germline): SGHRS, YFSETQ. The CDR3 is made up of 15 amino acids. The germline V and J ends were trimmed by 0 bases and 1 base, with 7 bases remaining between them. The CDR3 DNA sequence: TGCGCCAGCAGCTTGGCCGCCGGGAACACCGGGGAGCTGTTTTTT. Translating gives CASSLAAGNTGELFF.

This clonotype was found a few times. The J gene is TRBJ1-2, the V gene TRBV7-9; no reliable D call. The V end lost 4 bases, the J end lost 10 bases, and 25 bases lay between the germline ends. CDR3 length: 16 amino acids. The germline CDR1 and CDR2 sequences are SEHNR and FQNEAQ (reference sequence). The CDR3 DNA is TGTGCCAGCAGCTCTAATCTGGTACGAAAAGGGCAAGTCTACACCTTC. As protein: CASSSNLVRKGQVYTF. The entire variable domain, with the rest obtained from reference TRBV7-9 and TRBJ1-2, is as follows: DTGVSQNPRHKITKRGQNVTFRCDPISEHNRLYWYRQTLGQGPEFLTYFQNEAQLEKSRLLSDRFSAERPKGSFSTLEIQRTEQGDSAMYLCASSSNLVRKGQVYTFGSGTRLTVV.

As regards this clonotype: A much larger clone sits a single nucleotide away, making a read error possible. CDR3 nucleotide sequence: TGTACCAGCAGCCCCCTCGTTTTCGTTGCTGAGCAGTTCTTC. This codes for CTSSPLVFVAEQFF. This chain links TRBV7-2 with TRBJ2-1; D ambiguous. The CDR3 runs 14 residues. Germline V gene data show CDR1 as SGHTA and CDR2 as FQGNSA. V was shortened by 5 bases and J by 9 bases, with 17 bases between the two germline ends.

The chain joins TRBV11-1 to TRBJ2-7, with a tentative D call TRBD1 (6 bases). Germline V CDR1 and CDR2: SGHAT, FQDESV (reference sequence). The V end was cut by 5 bases, the J end by 5 bases, with 19 bases between. CDR3 length equals 15 residues. The CDR3 here is CASSPQLNRDHEQYF. In DNA form, the CDR3 reads TGTGCCAGCAGCCCCCAATTGAACAGGGACCACGAGCAGTACTTC.

This chain connects TRBV20-1 to TRBJ2-3; D is possibly TRBD1 (6 bases). Germline V CDR1 and CDR2: DFQATT, SNEGSKA (reference sequence). The CDR3 has 15 amino acids. V was cut by 3 bases and J by 6 bases, with 19 bases left in between. The CDR3 nucleotides are TGCAGTGCTAGGGATGACAGGATCACCCGGGATACGCAGTATTTT. This translates into CSARDDRITRDTQYF.

This clonotype was detected a few times. The rearrangement uses TRBV6-5 and TRBJ2-7, with 9 bases identical to TRBD1. There are 15 residues in the CDR3. V shed 1 base, J shed 0 bases, and the junction held 1 base outside the gene matches. Germline-derived CDR1 and CDR2 are MNHEY and SVGAGI. This CDR3 reads CASSYLGQGSYEQYF. The CDR3 nucleotides are TGTGCCAGCAGTTACTTGGGACAGGGCTCCTACGAGCAGTACTTC.